Given below is one T cell receptor beta chain in context. The antigen is unknown. Scientists made TCR beta libraries using quantitative 5'-RACE with molecular barcodes. TCRdb re-called the 5' RACE reads with MiXCR, one entry per CDR3 protein. The repertoire holds fewer than 250,000 distinct CDR3 sequences, with roughly 32% as singletons. This entry is derived from a study of CD8 T cells in ankylosing spondylitis. Regarding the study as a whole: Earlier studies detected some motif variants in reactive arthritis synovial fluid and blood.

V shed 1 base, J shed 6 bases, and the junction held 8 bases outside the gene matches. Per germline, CDR1 MGHDK and CDR2 SYGVNS. The CDR3 consists of 16 residues. The receptor was isolated from a male donor with ankylosing spondylitis or in good health (not recorded which). The chain has TRBV25-1 and TRBJ1-4; TRBD1 matches at 7 bases. Sequenced sample: blood, either unsorted or a sorted T cell fraction (not recorded which). The CDR3 DNA reads as TGTGCCAGCAGTGAATCTCGAGCAGGGGGGGATGAAAAACTGTTTTTT. It encodes CASSESRAGGDEKLFF.